This T cell receptor (beta chain) was sequenced in a study of OX40 agonist ivuxolimab in advanced cancers. General study results and limits: Mean expanded clone counts were higher in CD8+ than CD4+ T cells.

With regard to this clone: What it binds is not known.

The germline V gene has CDR1 WSHSY and CDR2 SAAADI. This CDR3 spans 15 amino acids. The ends lost 0 bases at V and 7 bases at J; junction bases unmatched: 6. Measured with immunoSEQ multiplex PCR; TCRdb has only the in-frame clones, and not every one. The table records roughly 100,000 clones, 80% to 95% of them present only once. The clonotype originates from an adult with an advanced solid tumor such as melanoma, head and neck, liver or kidney cancer. The sequencing here drew on CD4+ or CD8+ T cells sorted from blood, taken in a trial of the OX40 agonist ivuxolimab. The chain employs TRBV10-2 and TRBJ2-1, with 7 bases lining up with TRBD1. CDR3 region: CASSESGTEGNEQFF. The CDR3 region has the DNA TGCGCCAGCAGTGAGTCTGGGACAGAAGGGAATGAGCAGTTCTTC.